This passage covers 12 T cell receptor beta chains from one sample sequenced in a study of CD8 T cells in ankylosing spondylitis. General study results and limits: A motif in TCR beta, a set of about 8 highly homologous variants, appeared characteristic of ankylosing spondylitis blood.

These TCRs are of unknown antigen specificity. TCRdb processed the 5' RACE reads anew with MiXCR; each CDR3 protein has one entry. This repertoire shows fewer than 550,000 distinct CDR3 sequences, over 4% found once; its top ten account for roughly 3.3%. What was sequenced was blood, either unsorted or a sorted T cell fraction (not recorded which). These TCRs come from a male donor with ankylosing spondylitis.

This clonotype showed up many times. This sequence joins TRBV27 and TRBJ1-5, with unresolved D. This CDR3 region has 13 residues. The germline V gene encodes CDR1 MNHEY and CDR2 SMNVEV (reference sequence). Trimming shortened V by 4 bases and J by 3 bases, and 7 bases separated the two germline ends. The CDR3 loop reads CASSSVYNQPQHF. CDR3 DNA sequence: TGTGCCAGCAGTTCCGTGTACAATCAGCCCCAGCATTTT.

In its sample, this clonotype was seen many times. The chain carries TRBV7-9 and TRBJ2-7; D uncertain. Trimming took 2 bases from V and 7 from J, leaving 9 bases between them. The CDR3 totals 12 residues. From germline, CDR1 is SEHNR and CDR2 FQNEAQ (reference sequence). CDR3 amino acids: CASSLTHVEQYF. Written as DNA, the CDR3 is TGTGCCAGCAGCTTAACACATGTTGAGCAGTACTTC.

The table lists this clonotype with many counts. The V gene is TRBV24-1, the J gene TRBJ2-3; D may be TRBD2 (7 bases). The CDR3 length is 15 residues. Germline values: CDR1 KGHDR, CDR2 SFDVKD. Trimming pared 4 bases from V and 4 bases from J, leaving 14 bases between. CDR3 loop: CATSDPSGGSDTQYF. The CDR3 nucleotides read TGTGCCACCAGTGACCCATCGGGGGGCTCAGATACGCAGTATTTT.

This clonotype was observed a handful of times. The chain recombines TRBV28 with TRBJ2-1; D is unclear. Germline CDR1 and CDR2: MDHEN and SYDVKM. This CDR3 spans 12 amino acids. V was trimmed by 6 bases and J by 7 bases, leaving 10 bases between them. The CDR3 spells CASSFWGNEQFF. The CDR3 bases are TGTGCCAGCAGCTTTTGGGGTAATGAGCAGTTCTTC.

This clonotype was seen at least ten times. The CDR3 is CAINGPGPSTGELFF. The DNA of the CDR3 is TGTGCCATCAACGGGCCAGGGCCGTCCACCGGGGAGCTGTTTTTT. The chain uses TRBV10-3 and TRBJ2-2; tentatively, D is TRBD1 (5 bases). The germline V gene encodes CDR1 ENHRY and CDR2 SYGVKD. The CDR3 totals 15 residues. Trimming pared 7 bases from V and 4 bases from J, leaving 16 bases between.

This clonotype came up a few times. The CDR3 loop reads CASSGQGGRADTQYF. The DNA of the CDR3 is TGTGCCAGCTCCGGACAGGGAGGACGCGCAGATACGCAGTATTTT. The rearrangement joins TRBV12-3 or TRBV12-4 to TRBJ2-3, with 8 bases fitting TRBD1. The CDR3 sequence is 15 residues long. Losses at the gene ends were 8 bases for V and 4 bases for J; bases not matched to a gene: 11.

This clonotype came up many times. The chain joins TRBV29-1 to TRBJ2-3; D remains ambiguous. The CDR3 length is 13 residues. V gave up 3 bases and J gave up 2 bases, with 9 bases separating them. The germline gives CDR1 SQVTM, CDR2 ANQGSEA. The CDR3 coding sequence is TGCAGCGTTGAGGCCAGACACACAGATACGCAGTATTTT. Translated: CSVEARHTDTQYF.

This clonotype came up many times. Written as DNA, the CDR3 is TGTGCCGGACTGGACAGGGTATTCGAGACCCAGTACTTC. This codes for CAGLDRVFETQYF. The chain has TRBV30 and TRBJ2-5; 8 bases agree with TRBD1. The CDR3 runs to 13 residues. V was clipped by 8 bases and J by 5 bases; unmatched bases: 10. From germline, CDR1 is GTSNPN and CDR2 SVGIG (reference sequence).

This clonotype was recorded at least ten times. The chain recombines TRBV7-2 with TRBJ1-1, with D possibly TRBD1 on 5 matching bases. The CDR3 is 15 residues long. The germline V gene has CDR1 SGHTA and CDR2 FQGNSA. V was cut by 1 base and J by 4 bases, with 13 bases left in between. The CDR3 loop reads CASSLEREGTTEAFF. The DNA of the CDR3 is TGTGCCAGCAGCTTAGAAAGGGAGGGGACCACTGAAGCTTTCTTT.

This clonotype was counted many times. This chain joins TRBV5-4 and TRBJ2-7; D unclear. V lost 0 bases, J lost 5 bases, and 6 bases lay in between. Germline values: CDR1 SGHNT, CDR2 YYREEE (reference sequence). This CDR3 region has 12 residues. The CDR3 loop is CASSLEWDEQYF. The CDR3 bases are TGTGCCAGCAGCTTGGAATGGGACGAGCAGTACTTC.

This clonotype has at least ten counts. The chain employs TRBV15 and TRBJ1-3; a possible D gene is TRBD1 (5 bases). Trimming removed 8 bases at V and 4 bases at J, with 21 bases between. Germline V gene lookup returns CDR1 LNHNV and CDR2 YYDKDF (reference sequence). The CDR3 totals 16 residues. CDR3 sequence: CATRVGDRDVGNTIYF. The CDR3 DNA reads TGTGCCACCCGCGTGGGGGACCGGGACGTAGGAAACACCATATATTTT.

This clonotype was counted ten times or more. The chain's CDR3 is CASSQDRALGRNIQYF. CDR3 sequence (DNA): TGCGCCAGCAGCCAAGATCGGGCCTTAGGCCGAAACATTCAGTACTTC. The V and J genes are TRBV4-3 and TRBJ2-4; D unresolved. CDR1 LGHNA and CDR2 YSLEER come from the germline V gene. This CDR3 has 16 amino acids. V lost 0 bases and J lost 6, with 15 bases in between.